This T cell receptor beta chain appears in the sequencing data of a study of blood T cell repertoires in COVID-19. Looking at the study overall: Donors in the United States, Italy and Spain gave samples during acute or convalescent COVID-19.

Looked up from germline, CDR1 is SNHLY and CDR2 is FYNNEI. There are 13 residues in the CDR3. V was shortened by 6 bases and J by 5 bases, with 12 bases between the two germline ends. Clones were read by immunoSEQ multiplex PCR, and TCRdb kept only the in-frame ones, dropping some. The sample comprises tens of thousands of clones, around 87% of which are singletons, and around 4.5% rests with the top ten. Sequences were obtained from peripheral blood. The chain links TRBV2 to TRBJ2-3, with a possible D match to TRBD2 (5 bases). This receptor was obtained from a woman older than 75 with acute or convalescent COVID-19. The CDR3 sequence: CASSGIREDTQYF. The CDR3 DNA sequence: TGTGCCAGCAGCGGGATCCGTGAAGATACGCAGTATTTT.